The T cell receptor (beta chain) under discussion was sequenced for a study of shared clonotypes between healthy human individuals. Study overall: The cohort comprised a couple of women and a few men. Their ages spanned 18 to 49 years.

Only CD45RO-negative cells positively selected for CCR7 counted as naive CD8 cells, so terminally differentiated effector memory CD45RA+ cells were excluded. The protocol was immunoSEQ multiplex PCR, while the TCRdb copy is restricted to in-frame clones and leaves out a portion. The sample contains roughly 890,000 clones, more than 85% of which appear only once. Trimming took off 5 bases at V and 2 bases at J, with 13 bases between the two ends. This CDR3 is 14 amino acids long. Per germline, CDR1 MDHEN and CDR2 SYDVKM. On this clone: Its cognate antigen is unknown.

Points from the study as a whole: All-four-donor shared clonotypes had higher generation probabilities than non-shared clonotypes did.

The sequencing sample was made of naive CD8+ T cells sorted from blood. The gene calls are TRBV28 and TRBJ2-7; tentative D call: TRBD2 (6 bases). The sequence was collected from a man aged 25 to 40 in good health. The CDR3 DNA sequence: TGTGCCAGCAGTAGCGGGTCCCTGACCTACGAGCAGTACTTC. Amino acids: CASSSGSLTYEQYF. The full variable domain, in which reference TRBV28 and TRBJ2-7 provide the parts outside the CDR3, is DVKVTQSSRYLVKRTGEKVFLECVQDMDHENMFWYRQDPGLGLRLIYFSYDVKMKEKGDIPEGYSVSREKKERFSLILESASTNQTSMYLCASSSGSLTYEQYFGPGTRLTVT.